These 6 T cell receptor beta chains share one sample of origin, sequenced in a study of T cell clones after liver transplantation. TCRdb's table, derived via immunoSEQ multiplex PCR, lists solely in-frame clones and lacks some. The table shows about 25,000 clones, with around two thirds occurring only once. The sample consisted of CD4+ T cells from blood, taken before liver transplant. The receptors originated from a human donor who received a liver transplant.

The chain employs TRBV5-1 and TRBJ1-1, with D uncertain. V was trimmed by 5 bases and J by 0 bases, leaving 8 bases between them. The CDR3 has 13 amino acids. CDR1 is SGHRS, CDR2 YFSETQ, per germline. The DNA of the CDR3 is TGCGCCAGCAGTTATGAGTTGAACACTGAAGCTTTCTTT. Translated: CASSYELNTEAFF.

The V gene is TRBV15, the J gene TRBJ2-4; D is ambiguous. Trimming took off 3 bases at V and 3 bases at J, with 3 bases between the two ends. The CDR3 runs 12 residues. Germline V lookup: CDR1 LNHNV, CDR2 YYDKDF (reference sequence). The CDR3: CATSSYKNIQYF. The DNA for the CDR3 is TGTGCCACCAGCAGTTACAAAAACATTCAGTACTTC.

The chain uses TRBV7-9 and TRBJ2-1, with 12 bases fitting TRBD2. CDR3 length equals 15 residues. Germline V gene lookup returns CDR1 SEHNR and CDR2 FQNEAQ (reference sequence). V shed 4 bases, J shed 3 bases, and the junction held 1 base outside the gene matches. The CDR3 DNA sequence: TGTGCCAGCAGCTCTAGCGGGAGGGACTACAATGAGCAGTTCTTC. Protein product: CASSSSGRDYNEQFF.

This chain connects TRBV7-2 to TRBJ2-7, with 7 bases fitting TRBD2. CDR1 SGHTA and CDR2 FQGNSA come from the germline V gene. The CDR3 sequence is 16 residues long. With V trimmed by 0 bases and J by 0 bases, 5 bases remained unmatched. The CDR3 nucleotides are TGTGCCAGCAGCTTAGCCTCCGGGACTAACTCCTACGAGCAGTACTTC. Protein product: CASSLASGTNSYEQYF.

This chain joins TRBV14 and TRBJ1-3; 8 nucleotides match TRBD1. With V trimmed by 0 bases and J by 5 bases, 9 bases remained unmatched. The CDR3 loop spans 17 amino acids. Germline V lookup: CDR1 SGHDN, CDR2 FVKESK. The CDR3 here is CASSQDQGALRRNTIYF. Written as DNA, the CDR3 is TGTGCCAGCAGCCAAGATCAGGGGGCTCTCCGGAGAAACACCATATATTTT.

V usage is TRBV11-3 and J usage is TRBJ1-1; D unclear. The CDR3 sequence is 16 residues long. Germline assignment: CDR1 SGHNT and CDR2 YENEEA. The germline V and J ends were trimmed by 4 bases and 4 bases, with 19 bases remaining between them. The CDR3 DNA is TGTGCCAGCAGCTCAAGCGAGGGTTTTGGAGTCACTGAAGCTTTCTTT. It specifies CASSSSEGFGVTEAFF.